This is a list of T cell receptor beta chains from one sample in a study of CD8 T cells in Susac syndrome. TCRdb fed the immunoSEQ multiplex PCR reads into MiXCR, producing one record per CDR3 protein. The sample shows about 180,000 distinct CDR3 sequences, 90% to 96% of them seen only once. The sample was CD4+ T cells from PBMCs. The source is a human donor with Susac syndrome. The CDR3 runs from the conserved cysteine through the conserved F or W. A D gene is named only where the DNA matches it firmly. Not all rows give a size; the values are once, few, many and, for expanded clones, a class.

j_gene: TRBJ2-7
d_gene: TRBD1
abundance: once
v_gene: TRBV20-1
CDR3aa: CSAPPGQWLEQYF
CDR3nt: TGCAGTGCCCCGCCGGGACAGTGGCTCGAGCAGTACTTC

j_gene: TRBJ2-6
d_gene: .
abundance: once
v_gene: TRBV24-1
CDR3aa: CATSGTSGANVLTF
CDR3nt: TGTGCCACCAGTGGGACATCTGGGGCCAACGTCCTGACTTTC

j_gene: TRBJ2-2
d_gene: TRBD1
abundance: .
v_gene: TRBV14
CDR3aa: CASSPGQVNTGELFF
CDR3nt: TGTGCCAGCAGCCCCGGACAGGTTAACACCGGGGAGCTGTTTTTT

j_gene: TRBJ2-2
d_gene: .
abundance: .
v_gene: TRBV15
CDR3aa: CATGQRLNTGELFF
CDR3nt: TGTGCCACCGGACAAAGGTTAAACACCGGGGAGCTGTTTTTT

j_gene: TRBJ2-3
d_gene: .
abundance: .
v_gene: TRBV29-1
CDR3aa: CSVEVGQGADTQYF
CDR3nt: TGCAGCGTTGAAGTTGGCCAAGGAGCGGATACGCAGTATTTT

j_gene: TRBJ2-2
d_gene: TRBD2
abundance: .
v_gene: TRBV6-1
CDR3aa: CASTPTSGGASTGELFF
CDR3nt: TGTGCCAGCACTCCCACTAGCGGGGGGGCCTCCACCGGGGAGCTGTTTTTT

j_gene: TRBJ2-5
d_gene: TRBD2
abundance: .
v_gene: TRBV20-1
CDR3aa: CSAREALLAGGYETQYF
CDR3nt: TGCAGTGCTAGAGAAGCCTTACTAGCGGGGGGATATGAGACCCAGTACTTC

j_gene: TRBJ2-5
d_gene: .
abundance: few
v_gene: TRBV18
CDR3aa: CASSPGQETQYF
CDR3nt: TGTGCCAGCTCACCGGGCCAAGAGACCCAGTACTTC

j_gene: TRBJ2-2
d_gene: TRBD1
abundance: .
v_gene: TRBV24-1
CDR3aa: CATSARHGTVLTGELFF
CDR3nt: TGTGCCACCAGTGCCCGTCACGGGACAGTCTTGACCGGGGAGCTGTTTTTT

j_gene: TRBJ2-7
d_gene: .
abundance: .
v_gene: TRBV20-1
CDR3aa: CSASGRTASSYEQYF
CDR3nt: TGCAGTGCTAGCGGTCGGACAGCAAGCTCCTACGAGCAGTACTTC

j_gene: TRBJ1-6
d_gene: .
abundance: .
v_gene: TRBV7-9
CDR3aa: CASSLSGLVNSPLHF
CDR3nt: TGTGCCAGCAGCTTATCAGGGTTGGTTAATTCACCCCTCCACTTT

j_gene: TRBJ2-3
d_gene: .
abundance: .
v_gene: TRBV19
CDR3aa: CASLSGDTQYF
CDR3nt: TGTGCCAGTTTGAGTGGAGATACGCAGTATTTT

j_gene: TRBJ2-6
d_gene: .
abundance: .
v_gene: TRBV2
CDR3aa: CASSDLRGTGANVLTF
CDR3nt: TGTGCCAGCAGTGATCTCAGGGGCACTGGGGCCAACGTCCTGACTTTC

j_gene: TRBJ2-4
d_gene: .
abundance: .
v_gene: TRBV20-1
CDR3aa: CSARVGPRDIQYF
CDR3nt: TGCAGTGCTAGAGTCGGCCCCCGCGACATTCAGTACTTC

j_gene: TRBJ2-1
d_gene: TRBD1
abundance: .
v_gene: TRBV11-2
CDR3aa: CASSALRGRGEQFF
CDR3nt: TGTGCCAGCAGCGCCTTGAGGGGGCGCGGTGAGCAGTTCTTC

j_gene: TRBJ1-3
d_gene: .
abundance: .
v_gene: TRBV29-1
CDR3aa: CSVVSKGFSGNTIYF
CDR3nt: TGCAGCGTTGTATCTAAGGGGTTCTCTGGAAACACCATATATTTT

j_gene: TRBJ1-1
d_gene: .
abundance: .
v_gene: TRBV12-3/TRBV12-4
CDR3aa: CASSSGKLTEAFF
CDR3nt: TGTGCCAGCAGTTCAGGGAAACTCACTGAAGCTTTCTTT

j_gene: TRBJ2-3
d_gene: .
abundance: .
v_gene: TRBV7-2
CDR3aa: CASSPGKGQGRDTQYF
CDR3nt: TGTGCCAGCAGCCCCGGAAAGGGGCAGGGTAGAGATACGCAGTATTTT

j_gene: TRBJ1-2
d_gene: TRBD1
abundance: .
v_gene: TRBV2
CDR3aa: CASSEAGTGYGYTF
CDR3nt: TGTGCCAGCAGTGAAGCCGGGACAGGGTATGGCTACACCTTC

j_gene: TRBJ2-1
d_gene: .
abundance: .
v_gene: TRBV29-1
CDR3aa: CSFTTRGVNEQFF
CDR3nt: TGCAGCTTTACGACTCGAGGAGTCAATGAGCAGTTCTTC